This TCR beta chain was recovered during a study of blood T cell repertoires in COVID-19 (dated by TCRdb to about 2020). Context from the whole study: The collaborator samples originated in the United States, Italy and Spain and spanned the acute and convalescent phases of COVID-19. The material from the prospective study consisted of cDNA or gDNA derived from T cells, B-cell-depleted T cells, or PBMCs. Subjects who had been exposed to COVID-19, were actively infected with it, or had recovered from it provided the deeply sampled blood TCRbeta repertoires that made up the dataset. The repertoires were made available in a free public database intended to serve as a resource for research on the immune response to SARS-CoV-2. The samples were drawn from two sources: the first 160 participants of the ongoing ImmuneRACE study, and 1,254 subjects contributed by 6 global collaborators. Nearly every sample came with metadata listing a de-identified subject ID, COVID-19 status, age in years and sex. Where available, HLA class I and class II types were obtained from metadata supplied by the sample provider rather than from assay-based typing. Results the study describes overall, beyond this receptor: The quantity of clinical and demographic metadata differed by source and by participant and was supplied without curation.

Participants in the prospective study were enrolled through a virtual design, were aged 18 to 89 years, and lived in 24 United States geographic areas. In the prospective study, cohorts were assigned on the basis of participant-reported clinical history obtained from a screening survey and a study questionnaire. For ImmuneRACE Cohort 3, a participant was defined as recovered based on two consecutive negative NP/OP PCR tests, clearance by a healthcare professional, or resolution of symptoms. Each participant in the prospective study had whole blood, serum and a nasopharyngeal or oropharyngeal swab collected by mobile phlebotomists. Additional blood draws and questionnaires over a 2-month period could optionally be provided by prospective study participants. Before DNA extraction, blood samples from the prospective study were shipped at room temperature or frozen. CDR1 and CDR2, per the germline V gene, are SGHNT and YENEEA. The CDR3 contains 12 residues, cysteine and phenylalanine counted. Just the 36-base CDR3 DNA is kept, in frame starting at base 1. Trimming removed 6 bases from V and 7 bases from J, leaving 12 bases between the germline ends.

This clone was observed a few times. Which antigen it targets is not known. Base qualities are missing; no much larger clone stands one base away. TCRbeta CDR3 regions were amplified from genomic DNA by means of the immunoSEQ Assay, a bias-controlled multiplex PCR. In the paper's pipeline: Within the assay, amplification of reference gene primers was used to estimate how many nucleated cells each sample contained. To quantify the absolute abundance of each unique TCRbeta CDR3 rearrangement, sequence reads were collapsed and filtered. Productive Simpson clonality was computed per sample as the square root of Simpson's diversity index over productive rearrangements. Held by TCRdb, this immuneACCESS table contains in-frame sequences only and omits some clones. Under half of the omission traces to an unresolved V gene where checked; the cause of the rest is unknown. V, J and clone size are those of that table, while D and trimming were read from the DNA. This sample lists hundreds of thousands of clones; roughly nine tenths were detected once. The ten most abundant clones make up about 2.4% of the sample.

The rearranged segments are TRBV11-3 and TRBJ1-2; the D segment could be TRBD1, given 6 matching bases. This receptor was identified in a man aged 55 to 69 who had recovered from COVID-19. The sequenced sample was PBMCs or T cells enriched from blood (not recorded which). The nucleotides read TGTGCCAGCAGAGGGGGATCGGGTGGCTACACCTTC. This gives the protein CASRGGSGGYTF. The variable domain in full, with residues beyond the CDR3 obtained from the reference TRBV11-3 and TRBJ1-2 genes, is EAGVVQSPRYKIIEKKQPVAFWCNPISGHNTLYWYLQNLGQGPELLIRYENEEAVDDSQLPKDRFSAERLKGVDSTLKIQPAELGDSAVYLCASRGGSGGYTFGSGTRLTVV.